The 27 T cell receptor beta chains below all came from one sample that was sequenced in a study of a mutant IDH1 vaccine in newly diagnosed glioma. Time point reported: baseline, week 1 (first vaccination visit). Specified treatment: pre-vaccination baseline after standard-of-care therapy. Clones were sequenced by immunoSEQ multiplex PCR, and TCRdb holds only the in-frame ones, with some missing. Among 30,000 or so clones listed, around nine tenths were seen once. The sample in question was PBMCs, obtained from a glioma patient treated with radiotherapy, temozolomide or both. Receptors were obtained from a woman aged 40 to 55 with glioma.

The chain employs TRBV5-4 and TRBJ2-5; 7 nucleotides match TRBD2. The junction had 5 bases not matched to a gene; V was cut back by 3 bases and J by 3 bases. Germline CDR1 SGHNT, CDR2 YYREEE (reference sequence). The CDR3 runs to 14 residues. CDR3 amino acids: CASSSTSEEETQYF. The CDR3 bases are TGTGCCAGCAGCTCAACTAGCGAGGAAGAGACCCAGTACTTC.

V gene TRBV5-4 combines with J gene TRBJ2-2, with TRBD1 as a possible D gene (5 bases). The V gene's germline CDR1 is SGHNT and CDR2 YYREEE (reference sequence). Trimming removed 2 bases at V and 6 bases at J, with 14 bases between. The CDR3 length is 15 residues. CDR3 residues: CASSLGELIAGELFF. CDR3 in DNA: TGTGCCAGCAGCTTAGGGGAATTAATCGCCGGGGAGCTGTTTTTT.

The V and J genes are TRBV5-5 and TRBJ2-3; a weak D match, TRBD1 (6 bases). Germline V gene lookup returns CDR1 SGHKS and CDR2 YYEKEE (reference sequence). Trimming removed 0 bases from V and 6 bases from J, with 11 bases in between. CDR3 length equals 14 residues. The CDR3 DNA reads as TGTGCCAGCAGCTTGGCTGCAGGGGCGGATACGCAGTATTTT. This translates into CASSLAAGADTQYF.

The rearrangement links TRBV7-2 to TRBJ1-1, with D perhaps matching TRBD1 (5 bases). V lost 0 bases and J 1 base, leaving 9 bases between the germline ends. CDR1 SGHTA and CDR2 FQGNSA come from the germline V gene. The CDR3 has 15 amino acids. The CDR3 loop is CASSLAQGSNTEAFF. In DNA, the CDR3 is TGTGCCAGCAGCTTAGCCCAGGGCTCGAACACTGAAGCTTTCTTT.

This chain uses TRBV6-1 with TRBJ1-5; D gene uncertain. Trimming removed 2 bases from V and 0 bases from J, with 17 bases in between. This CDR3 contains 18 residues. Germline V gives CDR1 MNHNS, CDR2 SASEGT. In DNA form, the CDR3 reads TGTGCCAGCAGTGAATATTCCTACAGTGATTATAGCAATCAGCCCCAGCATTTT. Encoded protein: CASSEYSYSDYSNQPQHF.

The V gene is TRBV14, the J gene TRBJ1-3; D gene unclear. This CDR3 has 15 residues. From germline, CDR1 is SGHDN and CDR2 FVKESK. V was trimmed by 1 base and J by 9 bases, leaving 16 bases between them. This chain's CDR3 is CASSQVYGNKATIYF. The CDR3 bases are TGTGCCAGCAGCCAAGTCTATGGCAACAAAGCCACCATATATTTT.

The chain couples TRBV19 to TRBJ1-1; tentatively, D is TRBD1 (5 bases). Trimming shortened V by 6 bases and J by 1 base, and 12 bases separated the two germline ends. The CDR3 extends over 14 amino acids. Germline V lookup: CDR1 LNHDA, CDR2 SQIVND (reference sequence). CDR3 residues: CASRSRGENTEAFF. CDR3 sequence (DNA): TGTGCCAGTAGGTCGAGAGGGGAGAACACTGAAGCTTTCTTT.

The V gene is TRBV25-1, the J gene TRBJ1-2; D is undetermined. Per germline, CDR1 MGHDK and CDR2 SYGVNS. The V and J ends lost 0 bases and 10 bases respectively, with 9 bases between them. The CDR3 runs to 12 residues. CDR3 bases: TGTGCCAGCAGTGAATATGTCGGTATCTACACCTTC. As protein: CASSEYVGIYTF.

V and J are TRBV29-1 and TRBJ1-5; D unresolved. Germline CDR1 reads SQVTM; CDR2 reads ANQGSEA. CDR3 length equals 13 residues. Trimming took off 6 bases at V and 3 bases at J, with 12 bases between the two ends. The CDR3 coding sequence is TGCAGCGTCCATCGAACCTCCAATCAGCCCCAGCATTTT. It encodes CSVHRTSNQPQHF.

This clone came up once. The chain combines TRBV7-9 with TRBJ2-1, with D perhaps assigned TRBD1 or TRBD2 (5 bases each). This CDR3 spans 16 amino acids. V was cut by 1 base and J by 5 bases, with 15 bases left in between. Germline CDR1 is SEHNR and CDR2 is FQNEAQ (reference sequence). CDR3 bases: TGTGCCAGCAGCTTAGTTTCGGGGCGACCAGACAATGAGCAGTTCTTC. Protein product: CASSLVSGRPDNEQFF.

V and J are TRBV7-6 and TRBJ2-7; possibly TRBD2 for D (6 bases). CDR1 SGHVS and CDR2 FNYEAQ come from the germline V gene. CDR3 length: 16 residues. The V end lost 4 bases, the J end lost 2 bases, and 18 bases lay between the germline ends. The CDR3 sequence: CASSSLREKSPYEQYF. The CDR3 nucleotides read TGTGCCAGCAGCTCTCTTCGGGAGAAAAGTCCCTACGAGCAGTACTTC.

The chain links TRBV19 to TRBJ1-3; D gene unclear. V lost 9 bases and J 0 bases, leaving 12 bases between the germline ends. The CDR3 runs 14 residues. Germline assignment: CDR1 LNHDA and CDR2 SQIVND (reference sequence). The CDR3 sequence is CASSDVSSGNTIYF. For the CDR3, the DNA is TGTGCCAGCTCGGACGTCAGCTCTGGAAACACCATATATTTT.

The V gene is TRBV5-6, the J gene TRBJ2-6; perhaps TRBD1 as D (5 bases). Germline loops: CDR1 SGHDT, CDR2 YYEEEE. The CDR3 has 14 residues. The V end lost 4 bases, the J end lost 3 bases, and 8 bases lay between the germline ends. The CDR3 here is CASSGQGGANVLTF. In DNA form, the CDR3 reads TGTGCCAGCAGCGGCCAGGGTGGGGCCAACGTCCTGACTTTC.

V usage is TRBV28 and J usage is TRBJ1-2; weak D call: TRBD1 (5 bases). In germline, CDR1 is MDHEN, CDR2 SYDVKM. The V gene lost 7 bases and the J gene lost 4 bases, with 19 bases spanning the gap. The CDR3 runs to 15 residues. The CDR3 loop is CASTRRQTYTYGYTF. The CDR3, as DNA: TGTGCCAGCACCCGAAGACAGACGTATACCTATGGCTACACCTTC.

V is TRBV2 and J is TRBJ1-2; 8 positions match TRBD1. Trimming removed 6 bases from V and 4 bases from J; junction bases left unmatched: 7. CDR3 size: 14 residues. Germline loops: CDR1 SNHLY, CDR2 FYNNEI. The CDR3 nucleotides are TGTGCCAGCAGAACCGGACAGGGCGGCTATGGCTACACCTTC. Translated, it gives CASRTGQGGYGYTF.

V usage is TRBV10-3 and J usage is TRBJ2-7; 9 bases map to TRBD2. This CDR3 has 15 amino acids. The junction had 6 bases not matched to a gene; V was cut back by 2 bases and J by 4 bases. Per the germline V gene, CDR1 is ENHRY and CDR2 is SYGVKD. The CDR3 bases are TGTGCCATCAGTGAGACTAGCGGGCCTACATACGAGCAGTACTTC. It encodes CAISETSGPTYEQYF.

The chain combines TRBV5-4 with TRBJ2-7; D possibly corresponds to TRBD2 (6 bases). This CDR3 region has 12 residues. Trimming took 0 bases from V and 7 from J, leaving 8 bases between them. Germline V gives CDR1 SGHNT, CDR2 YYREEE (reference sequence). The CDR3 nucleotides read TGTGCCAGCAGCTTGGGGGCGGGGGAGCAGTACTTC. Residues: CASSLGAGEQYF.

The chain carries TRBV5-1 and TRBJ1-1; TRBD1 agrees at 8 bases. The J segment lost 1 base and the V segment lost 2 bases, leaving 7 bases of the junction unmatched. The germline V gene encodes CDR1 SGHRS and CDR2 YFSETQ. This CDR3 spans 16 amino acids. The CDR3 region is CASSLGYRGGNTEAFF. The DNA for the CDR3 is TGCGCCAGCAGCTTAGGATACAGGGGGGGGAACACTGAAGCTTTCTTT.

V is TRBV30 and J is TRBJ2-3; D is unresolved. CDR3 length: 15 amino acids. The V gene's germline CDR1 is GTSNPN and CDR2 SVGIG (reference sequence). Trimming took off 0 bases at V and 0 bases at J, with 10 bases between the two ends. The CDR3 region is CAWSVNLGSTDTQYF. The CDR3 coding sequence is TGTGCCTGGAGTGTAAATCTTGGGAGCACAGATACGCAGTATTTT.

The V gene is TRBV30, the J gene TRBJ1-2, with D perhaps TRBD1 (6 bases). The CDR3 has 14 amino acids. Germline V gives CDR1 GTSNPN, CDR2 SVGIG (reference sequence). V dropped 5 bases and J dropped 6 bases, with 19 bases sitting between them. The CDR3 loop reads CAWAGGGGPHGYTF. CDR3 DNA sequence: TGTGCCTGGGCTGGGGGTGGGGGGCCTCATGGCTACACCTTC. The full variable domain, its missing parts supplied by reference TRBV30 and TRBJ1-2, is SQTIHQWPATLVQPVGSPLSLECTVEGTSNPNLYWYRQAAGRGLQLLFYSVGIGQISSEVPQNLSASRPQDRQFILSSKKLLLSDSGFYLCAWAGGGGPHGYTFGSGTRLTVV.

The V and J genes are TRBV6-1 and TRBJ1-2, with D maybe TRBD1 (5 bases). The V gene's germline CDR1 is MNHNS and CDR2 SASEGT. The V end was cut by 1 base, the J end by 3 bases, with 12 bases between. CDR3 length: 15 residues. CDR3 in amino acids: CASSEDPWGYYGYTF. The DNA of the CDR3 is TGTGCCAGCAGTGAAGACCCCTGGGGCTACTATGGCTACACCTTC.

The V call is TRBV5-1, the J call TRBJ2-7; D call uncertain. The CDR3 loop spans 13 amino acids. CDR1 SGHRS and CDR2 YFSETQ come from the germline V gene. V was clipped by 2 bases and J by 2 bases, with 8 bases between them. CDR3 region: CASSFGPAYEQYF. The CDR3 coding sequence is TGCGCCAGCAGCTTCGGGCCCGCCTACGAGCAGTACTTC.

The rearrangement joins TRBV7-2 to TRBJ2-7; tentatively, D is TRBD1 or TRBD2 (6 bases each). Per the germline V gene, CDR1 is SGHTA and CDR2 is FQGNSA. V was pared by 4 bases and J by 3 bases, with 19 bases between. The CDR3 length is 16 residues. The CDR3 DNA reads TGTGCCAGCAGCTCACTAGGGGGGCGCGACTACTACGAGCAGTACTTC. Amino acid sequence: CASSSLGGRDYYEQYF.

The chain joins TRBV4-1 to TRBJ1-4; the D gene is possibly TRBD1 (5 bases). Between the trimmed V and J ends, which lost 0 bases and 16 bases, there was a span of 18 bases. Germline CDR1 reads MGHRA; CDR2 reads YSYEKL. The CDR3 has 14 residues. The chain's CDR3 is CASSQEIQGRPSFF. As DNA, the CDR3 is TGCGCCAGCAGCCAAGAGATTCAGGGCCGACCATCGTTTTTT.

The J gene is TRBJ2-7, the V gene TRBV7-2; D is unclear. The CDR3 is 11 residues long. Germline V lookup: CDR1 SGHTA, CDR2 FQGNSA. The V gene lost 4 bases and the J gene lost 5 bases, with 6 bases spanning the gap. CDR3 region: CASSSYDEQYF. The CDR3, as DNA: TGTGCCAGCAGCTCCTACGACGAGCAGTACTTC.

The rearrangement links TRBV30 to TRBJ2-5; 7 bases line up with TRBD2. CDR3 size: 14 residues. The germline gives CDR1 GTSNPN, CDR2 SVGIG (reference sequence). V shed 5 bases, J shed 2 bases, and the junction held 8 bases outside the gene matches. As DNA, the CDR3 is TGTGCCTGGTCATGGGGGGGTCGACAAGAGACCCAGTACTTC. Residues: CAWSWGGRQETQYF.

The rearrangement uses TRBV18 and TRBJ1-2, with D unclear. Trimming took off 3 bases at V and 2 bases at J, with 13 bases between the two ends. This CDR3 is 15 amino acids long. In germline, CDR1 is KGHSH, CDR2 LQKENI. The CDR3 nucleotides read TGTGCCAGCTCACCCTCCCGGCAGGCAAACTATGGCTACACCTTC. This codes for CASSPSRQANYGYTF. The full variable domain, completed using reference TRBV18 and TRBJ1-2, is NAGVMQNPRHLVRRRGQEARLRCSPMKGHSHVYWYRQLPEEGLKFMVYLQKENIIDESGMPKERFSAEFPKEGPSILRIQQVVRGDSAAYFCASSPSRQANYGYTFGSGTRLTVV.